These 19 T cell receptor beta chains originate from one sample sequenced in a study of identical twins. TCRdb passed the 5' RACE reads through MiXCR, listing each CDR3 protein once. The profile shows over 250,000 distinct CDR3 sequences, just under 9.5% of them singletons. This same sample was also part of a study on yellow fever vaccine responses in identical twins.

The specimen was CD8+ T cells sorted from blood. Receptors originate from a woman aged 18-29 years in good health.

This clonotype has a count of ten or more. The J gene is TRBJ1-2, the V gene TRBV24-1, with 8 bases fitting TRBD1. The trim removed 10 bases at V and 4 bases at J, leaving 7 bases unmatched. Germline loops: CDR1 KGHDR, CDR2 SFDVKD. The length of the CDR3 is 13 residues. The CDR3 region has the DNA TGTGCCACGTCAGGGGGCTCGGGCTATGGCTACACCTTC. Its protein is CATSGGSGYGYTF.

In its sample, this clonotype was seen many times. The rearrangement links TRBV28 to TRBJ1-2; D unclear. From germline, CDR1 is MDHEN and CDR2 SYDVKM. The germline V and J ends were trimmed by 2 bases and 2 bases, with 12 bases remaining between them. This CDR3 is built from 15 residues. CDR3 protein: CASSLEPGENYGYTF. The DNA for the CDR3 is TGTGCCAGCAGTTTAGAACCCGGGGAGAACTATGGCTACACCTTC.

In this sample, this clonotype turned up many times. This chain connects TRBV15 to TRBJ2-2; perhaps TRBD2 as D (5 bases). The CDR3 totals 14 residues. Germline V gene sequence: CDR1 LNHNV, CDR2 YYDKDF (reference sequence). Trimming took off 1 base at V and 3 bases at J, with 6 bases between the two ends. CDR3 protein: CATSRGTDTGELFF. CDR3 DNA: TGTGCCACCAGCAGAGGGACTGACACCGGGGAGCTGTTTTTT.

This clonotype has at least ten counts. Written as DNA, the CDR3 is TGTGCCAGCAGCCAAGACCCCGGGACTAGCGGGCGACGTGCTGGGTACTTC. Its protein product is CASSQDPGTSGRRAGYF. V gene TRBV3-1 combines with J gene TRBJ2-7; 12 bases map to TRBD2. The CDR3 runs to 17 residues. V shed 0 bases, J shed 12 bases, and the junction held 15 bases outside the gene matches. In germline, CDR1 is LGHDT, CDR2 YNNKEL (reference sequence).

V is TRBV19 and J is TRBJ2-7; D is uncertain. The germline V gene has CDR1 LNHDA and CDR2 SQIVND (reference sequence). The CDR3 runs to 14 residues. Trimming left V 0 bases short and J 0 bases short, with 6 bases between. CDR3 nucleotide sequence: TGTGCCAGTAGTATAGACGATATCTCCTACGAGCAGTACTTC. This encodes CASSIDDISYEQYF.

This chain uses TRBV2 with TRBJ2-5; a possible D gene is TRBD1 (5 bases). Germline CDR1 and CDR2: SNHLY and FYNNEI. With 1 base removed from V and 2 bases from J, the gap between germline ends came to 8 bases. The CDR3 contains 14 residues. The CDR3 sequence is CASSEGGVQETQYF. The CDR3 nucleotides are TGTGCCAGCAGTGAAGGGGGCGTACAAGAGACCCAGTACTTC.

There are a few counts of this clonotype. The chain uses TRBV4-3 and TRBJ2-7; D ambiguous. The germline V gene encodes CDR1 LGHNA and CDR2 YSLEER. The CDR3 contains 14 residues. V shed 1 base and J shed 6 bases, with 13 bases lying between them. Here the CDR3 DNA reads TGCGCCAGCAGCCAAGGAGAAAGGGTAGGCGAGCAGTACTTC. Translating gives CASSQGERVGEQYF.

This sequence joins TRBV5-1 and TRBJ1-1; D uncertain. Trimming left V 3 bases short and J 4 bases short, with 16 bases between. Germline-derived CDR1 and CDR2 are SGHRS and YFSETQ. CDR3 length: 15 residues. The CDR3 sequence is CASSSQDQRGTEAFF. The CDR3, as DNA: TGCGCCAGCAGCTCCCAAGACCAGCGTGGCACTGAAGCTTTCTTT.

This clonotype was seen a few times. The chain has TRBV14 and TRBJ1-1; the D is unclear. Germline V gene lookup returns CDR1 SGHDN and CDR2 FVKESK. The V and J ends lost 1 base and 11 bases respectively, with 14 bases between them. The CDR3 spans 13 residues. In DNA form, the CDR3 reads TGTGCCAGCAGCCAAGCACGTCTCCCGGGGGCTTTCTTT. Translated, it gives CASSQARLPGAFF.

The J gene is TRBJ2-2, the V gene TRBV7-9; D unclear. Germline V gene sequence: CDR1 SEHNR, CDR2 FQNEAQ (reference sequence). With 2 bases removed from V and 4 bases from J, the gap between germline ends came to 14 bases. The CDR3 runs 16 residues. CDR3 region: CASSLSSGLPTGELFF. In DNA form, the CDR3 reads TGTGCCAGCAGCTTATCGAGTGGTCTACCCACCGGGGAGCTGTTTTTT.

This clonotype was counted ten times or more. The V gene is TRBV12-3 or TRBV12-4, the J gene TRBJ2-1; D remains unclear. The ends were cut back, 3 bases at V and 7 bases at J, with 10 bases in the middle. The CDR3 runs to 13 residues. As DNA, the CDR3 is TGTGCCAGCAGTTTTCTGGGCCAGAATGAGCAGTTCTTC. Translation gives CASSFLGQNEQFF.

At least ten counts were recorded for this clonotype. This sequence joins TRBV6-6 and TRBJ2-1, with D unclear. Trimming cost V 9 bases and J 7 bases, with 7 bases left between them. Germline V gives CDR1 MNHNY, CDR2 SVGAGI (reference sequence). The CDR3 contains 10 residues. CDR3 sequence (DNA): TGTGCCAGTTTAGGGAATGAGCAGTTCTTC. Translating gives CASLGNEQFF.

In its sample, this clonotype was seen a few times. The rearrangement links TRBV7-8 to TRBJ2-5, with 10 bases lining up with TRBD2. CDR3 length: 18 amino acids. J lost 0 bases, V lost 2 bases, and 9 bases had no gene match. The germline V gene encodes CDR1 SGHVS and CDR2 FQNEAQ. CDR3 DNA: TGTGCCAGCAGCTTACCCAGCGGGACTAGCGCCTACCAAGAGACCCAGTACTTC. This gives the protein CASSLPSGTSAYQETQYF.

Many counts were recorded for this clonotype. J is TRBJ2-5 and V is TRBV27; D unresolved. Trimming removed 2 bases from V and 5 bases from J, with 18 bases in between. CDR1 and CDR2 (germline): MNHEY, SMNVEV (reference sequence). This CDR3 contains 16 residues. CDR3 sequence (DNA): TGTGCCAGCAGTTTAGGTTGGAATACGCAACGGGAGACCCAGTACTTC. Translated, it gives CASSLGWNTQRETQYF.

This clonotype was counted between two and nine times. The V gene is TRBV18, the J gene TRBJ2-7, with 9 nucleotides matching TRBD1. The germline V gene encodes CDR1 KGHSH and CDR2 LQKENI. The CDR3 is 16 amino acids. V was clipped by 0 bases and J by 5 bases; unmatched bases: 8. DNA for the CDR3: TGTGCCAGCTCACCACCGAGCGGGACAGGGAGACACGAGCAGTACTTC. As protein: CASSPPSGTGRHEQYF.

The rearrangement links TRBV4-3 to TRBJ2-1; 12 positions agree with TRBD2. This CDR3 spans 16 amino acids. In germline, CDR1 is LGHNA, CDR2 YSLEER. V dropped 0 bases and J dropped 9; count of bases not matched to a gene: 6. Here the CDR3 reads CASSQDLAGGLFEQFF. DNA of the CDR3: TGCGCCAGCAGCCAAGATCTAGCGGGAGGGTTGTTTGAGCAGTTCTTC.

This clonotype has a handful of counts. This chain joins TRBV7-3 and TRBJ2-7; either TRBD1 or TRBD2 may supply D (6 bases each). This CDR3 spans 15 amino acids. Germline-derived CDR1 and CDR2 are SGHTA and FQGTGA. V dropped 2 bases and J dropped 6 bases, with 17 bases sitting between them. In nucleotides, the CDR3 is TGTGCCAGCAGCTTAGGGCTGGGGGGCGCGGGCGAGCAGTACTTC. Its translation: CASSLGLGGAGEQYF.

The chain couples TRBV13 to TRBJ2-4; no clear D. Between the trimmed V and J ends, which lost 4 bases and 1 base, there was a span of 11 bases. This CDR3 is 15 amino acids long. The germline V gene has CDR1 PRHDT and CDR2 FYEKMQ (reference sequence). The CDR3 DNA reads as TGTGCCAGCAGCTCCGGGTCAAGGGCCAAAAACATTCAGTACTTC. Translating gives CASSSGSRAKNIQYF.

This clonotype showed up many times. This chain joins TRBV12-3 or TRBV12-4 and TRBJ2-3; no definite D call. With 7 bases removed from V and 2 bases from J, the gap between germline ends came to 13 bases. The CDR3 length is 14 residues. Here the CDR3 reads CASTSGLTTDTQYF. The CDR3 DNA reads TGTGCCAGCACCTCAGGTCTAACCACAGATACGCAGTATTTT.